This TCR beta chain was captured in a study of blood T cells in healthy people across ages. In this sample, this clonotype turned up a few times. Its target is not known. Every donor contributed about 10 milliliters of peripheral blood by blood draw. Per sample, extraction of total RNA gave at least 6 micrograms in every case. The authors ran a second PCR of roughly 7 to 11 cycles using a sample-barcoded 5' primer and a J-beta primer mix. TCRdb re-analysed the 5' RACE reads in MiXCR, keeping a single row per CDR3 protein. Of around 500,000 distinct CDR3 sequences listed, 40% to 50% are singletons. Study-wide results and limits: Reliance upon unsorted PBMCs precluded definitive naive versus antigen-experienced comparison.

Germline assignment: CDR1 KGHSH and CDR2 LQKENI. The CDR3 sequence is 13 residues long. The chain uses TRBV18 and TRBJ2-7; D gene uncertain. The DNA end is a closer match to TRBJ2-5, so the J assignment may be wrong. This clonotype was obtained from a man older than 75 in good health. The sequenced material came from blood. CDR3 region: CASSPILEETQYF. CDR3 DNA sequence: TGTGCCAGCTCACCAATTTTAGAGGAGACCCAGTACTTC.